A selection of T cell receptor beta chains follows, all from one sample in a study of OX40 agonist ivuxolimab in advanced cancers. The repertoire was sequenced with immunoSEQ multiplex PCR; TCRdb's copy has only in-frame clones and lacks some. The sample holds tens of thousands of clones; 85% are singletons and the top ten take roughly 0.66%. The sample consisted of CD4+ or CD8+ T cells sorted from blood, taken in a trial of the OX40 agonist ivuxolimab. These receptors came from an adult with an advanced solid tumor such as melanoma, head and neck, liver or kidney cancer. The CDR3 runs from the conserved cysteine through the conserved F or W. Fields, in order: V gene, clone size, D gene, CDR3 length, J gene, CDR3 protein, CDR3 DNA. The D gene is left open where the match is weak. The size of a clone is reported for some rows only, either as once, few or many, or as a class for expanded clones.

TRBV4-3	.	.	13	TRBJ1-2	CASSQVEGNGYTF	TGCGCCAGCAGCCAAGTCGAGGGGAATGGCTACACCTTC
TRBV2	.	TRBD1	16	TRBJ2-7	CASSEERGQGTYEQYF	TGTGCCAGCAGTGAAGAGAGGGGACAGGGAACCTACGAGCAGTACTTC
TRBV27	.	.	15	TRBJ2-7	CASSPLGGANYEQYF	TGTGCCAGCAGCCCCTTAGGGGGAGCGAACTACGAGCAGTACTTC
TRBV30	.	TRBD1	16	TRBJ1-3	CAWKDPTGAAGNTIYF	TGTGCCTGGAAAGACCCCACAGGGGCTGCGGGAAACACCATATATTTT
TRBV5-1	.	TRBD1	15	TRBJ2-2	CASSLRTGGDGELFF	TGCGCCAGCAGCCTACGGACAGGGGGAGACGGGGAGCTGTTTTTT
TRBV7-3	once	.	13	TRBJ1-5	CASSLTGEQPQHF	TGTGCCAGCAGCTTAACAGGGGAACAGCCCCAGCATTTT
TRBV7-2	.	.	13	TRBJ2-5	CASSRSNQETQYF	TGTGCCAGCTCCAGGTCGAACCAAGAGACCCAGTACTTC
TRBV27	.	TRBD1	15	TRBJ1-4	CASKGIGGRREKLFF	TGTGCCAGCAAAGGTATAGGGGGCCGTCGGGAAAAACTGTTTTTT
TRBV7-2	.	TRBD2	15	TRBJ2-3	CASSLAAGGTDTQYF	TGTGCCAGCAGCTTAGCGGCGGGGGGTACAGATACGCAGTATTTT
TRBV20-1	.	.	11	TRBJ2-2	CSGRRGGELFF	TGCAGTGGAAGAAGAGGCGGGGAGCTGTTTTTT
TRBV6-6	once	.	14	TRBJ1-1	CASRLDRQNTEAFF	TGTGCCAGCAGGCTCGACAGACAGAACACTGAAGCTTTCTTT
TRBV30	.	TRBD2	15	TRBJ2-7	CAGDRGTTTSYEQYF	TGTGCCGGGGACCGAGGGACTACAACATCCTACGAGCAGTACTTC
TRBV19	.	.	16	TRBJ2-2	CASTKGGLGLTGELFF	TGTGCCAGTACCAAGGGAGGCTTAGGCCTTACCGGGGAGCTGTTTTTT
TRBV10-2	once	.	14	TRBJ2-3	CASRSPRSTDTQYF	TGCGCCAGCAGGTCACCCCGGTCCACAGATACGCAGTATTTT
TRBV2	.	.	14	TRBJ2-7	CASSEQVTSYEQYF	TGTGCCAGCAGTGAGCAGGTAACCTCCTACGAGCAGTACTTC
TRBV7-9	.	TRBD1	15	TRBJ1-6	CASSQGGRRNSPLHF	TGTGCCAGCAGCCAGGGGGGACGTAGAAATTCACCCCTCCACTTT
TRBV6-5	.	TRBD1	14	TRBJ2-7	CASSIGTGGGEQYF	TGTGCCAGCAGTATTGGGACAGGGGGCGGCGAGCAGTACTTC
TRBV12-2	.	.	12	TRBJ2-7	CASRERSGEQYF	TGTGCAAGTCGAGAGCGATCGGGGGAGCAGTACTTC
TRBV30	.	.	12	TRBJ1-1	CAWAYTDTEAFF	TGTGCCTGGGCATACACCGACACTGAAGCTTTCTTT
TRBV7-3	.	TRBD2	15	TRBJ2-3	CASSWSGGASDTQYF	TGTGCCAGCAGTTGGAGCGGGGGGGCCTCAGATACGCAGTATTTT
TRBV7-2	.	.	14	TRBJ2-1	CASSSPALRAEQFF	TGTGCCAGCAGCTCCCCGGCCCTCCGGGCTGAGCAGTTCTTC
TRBV29-1	.	.	13	TRBJ2-2	CSARGGNTGELFF	TGCAGCGCCCGTGGGGGAAACACCGGGGAGCTGTTTTTT
TRBV7-2	.	TRBD1	16	TRBJ2-1	CASSLTGQGGYNEQFF	TGTGCCAGCAGCCTGACTGGACAGGGCGGATACAATGAGCAGTTCTTC
TRBV4-3	few	.	16	TRBJ1-2	CASSQAPWGSNYGYTF	TGCGCCAGCAGCCAAGCTCCATGGGGCTCCAACTATGGCTACACCTTC
TRBV9	.	.	16	TRBJ2-3	CASSVAPTASTDTQYF	TGTGCCAGCAGCGTAGCTCCTACAGCTAGCACAGATACGCAGTATTTT
TRBV19	.	TRBD1	14	TRBJ2-1	CASKDRGRYNEQFF	TGTGCCAGTAAAGACAGGGGCAGGTACAATGAGCAGTTCTTC
TRBV7-2	.	TRBD2	17	TRBJ2-1	CASSSSLAGGLYNEQFF	TGTGCCAGCAGCTCGTCCCTAGCGGGGGGGCTGTACAATGAGCAGTTCTTC
TRBV7-2	.	.	18	TRBJ1-6	CASSLGADRSSYNSPLHF	TGTGCCAGCAGCTTAGGCGCGGATCGGAGCTCCTATAATTCACCCCTCCACTTT
TRBV7-9	.	.	13	TRBJ2-5	CASSPTSRETQYF	TGTGCCAGCAGCCCAACTAGCCGGGAGACCCAGTACTTC
TRBV5-1	.	TRBD2	15	TRBJ2-2	CASSLTGTITGELFF	TGCGCCAGCAGCTTGACCGGGACTATCACCGGGGAGCTGTTTTTT
TRBV6-6	.	TRBD1	12	TRBJ2-7	CASSLQGARQYF	TGTGCCAGCAGTTTACAGGGGGCAAGGCAGTACTTC
TRBV12-5	.	.	14	TRBJ2-3	CASVQAVSTDTQYF	TGTGCTAGTGTTCAAGCGGTGAGCACAGATACGCAGTATTTT
TRBV30	once	.	13	TRBJ1-2	CAWSASRIHGYTF	TGTGCCTGGAGTGCAAGTAGGATACATGGCTACACCTTC
TRBV7-2	.	TRBD2	17	TRBJ2-1	CASSQVSSGVPLNEQFF	TGTGCCAGCAGCCAGGTGTCTAGCGGGGTTCCTCTGAATGAGCAGTTCTTC
TRBV9	.	TRBD1	18	TRBJ1-2	CASSQKGDREGRRDGYTF	TGTGCCAGCAGCCAAAAAGGAGACAGGGAGGGCCGTAGGGATGGCTACACCTTC
TRBV19	.	.	15	TRBJ1-3	CASNGGDTSGNTIYF	TGTGCCAGTAATGGAGGAGACACTTCTGGAAACACCATATATTTT
TRBV14	once	.	18	TRBJ1-3	CASSLRRGGGPSGNTIYF	TGTGCCAGCAGCCTTCGCCGCGGCGGGGGGCCCTCTGGAAACACCATATATTTT
TRBV27	.	.	17	TRBJ2-7	CASSQYQGTGLREEQYF	TGTGCCAGCAGTCAATACCAGGGCACGGGGTTAAGAGAGGAGCAGTACTTC
TRBV30	.	.	13	TRBJ2-7	CAWRTGSSYEQYF	TGTGCCTGGAGAACGGGGAGCTCCTACGAGCAGTACTTC
TRBV19	.	.	15	TRBJ1-1	CASSPLEGMNTEAFF	TGTGCCAGTAGTCCCTTGGAAGGAATGAACACTGAAGCTTTCTTT
TRBV18	.	.	13	TRBJ1-1	CASSPQKNTEAFF	TGTGCCAGCTCACCACAGAAGAACACTGAAGCTTTCTTT
TRBV7-9	.	.	15	TRBJ2-3	CASSRGSQDTDTQYF	TGTGCCAGCAGCCGCGGATCCCAGGATACAGATACGCAGTATTTT
TRBV7-2	.	TRBD2	16	TRBJ2-2	CASSLLAGGGAGELFF	TGTGCCAGCAGCTTGCTAGCGGGGGGGGGCGCCGGGGAGCTGTTTTTT
TRBV5-3	.	TRBD2	15	TRBJ2-5	CARSLVRGGRETQYF	TGTGCCAGAAGCTTGGTTCGCGGGGGGAGAGAGACCCAGTACTTC
TRBV29-1	once	.	14	TRBJ1-1	CSAHIPGANTEAFF	TGCAGCGCACATATACCAGGAGCGAACACTGAAGCTTTCTTT
TRBV30	.	TRBD1	15	TRBJ2-3	CAWAPGTGPTDTQYF	TGTGCCTGGGCCCCCGGGACAGGACCCACAGATACGCAGTATTTT
TRBV7-2	.	TRBD2	17	TRBJ2-1	CASSAPGLAGGYNEQFF	TGTGCCAGCAGCGCCCCGGGACTAGCGGGGGGGTACAATGAGCAGTTCTTC
TRBV7-6	once	.	13	TRBJ2-1	CASSFGQFGEQFF	TGTGCCAGCAGCTTTGGGCAGTTCGGTGAGCAGTTCTTC
TRBV19	.	.	14	TRBJ1-1	CASSPKAGITEAFF	TGTGCCAGTAGCCCCAAGGCAGGGATAACTGAAGCTTTCTTT
TRBV25-1	.	.	14	TRBJ1-1	CASRTAGGNTEAFF	TGTGCCAGCAGGACGGCCGGGGGGAACACTGAAGCTTTCTTT